This T cell receptor (beta chain) stems from a study of blood T cells in healthy people across ages (dated by TCRdb to the mid-2010s). Some background on the complete study: Template switching captured roughly one uniquely barcoded TCR beta cDNA molecule per two T cells in model experiments. To track age-related changes in TCR beta repertoire diversity, the study relied on deep sequencing normalized with unique cDNA molecular identifiers. The donors were split into four age groups: young (average around 15 years), middle-aged (roughly 42), aged (roughly 60) and long-lived (under 85). Donors of different ages were randomly distributed across sequencing lanes to avoid experimental bias. For two donors (one aged 18 to 30 and one aged 80 or older), the study analyzed two additional independent replicas of 1 million unique cDNA reads from the same blood draw.

Donors were 39 systemically healthy Caucasian individuals from Russia aged roughly 6 to 90 years. About 10 milliliters of peripheral blood were collected from each donor into EDTA-treated Vacutainer tubes. Ficoll-Paque density-gradient centrifugation was used to isolate PBMCs, with at least 7 million obtained per sample. Trizol reagent was used to extract total RNA from PBMCs, with at least 5 micrograms per sample. The percentages of naive CD45RAhigh/CD27high T cells were determined by flow cytometry on a PBMC aliquot from every donor. In the case of this clonotype: There is no known antigen for this receptor. Nothing much larger sits one base from this clone, and base qualities are not available.

Clipping removes 6 bases from V and 5 bases from J, with 8 as the unmatched junction base count. The CDR3 has 13 amino acids, counting the end cysteine and phenylalanine. Of all the DNA, just the CDR3 is kept, 39 bases in frame from base 1. As encoded in the germline V gene (reference sequence), CDR1 is DFQATT while CDR2 is SNEGSKA. The study at large found these results: Estimates of total diversity based on one million sequenced T cells were considered lower bounds and underestimates. Because profiling used bulk unsorted PBMCs, naive and antigen-experienced compartments could not be compared conclusively. Compared with the aged group, more naive CD4+ T cells, fewer expanded clones and increased TCR diversity were shown by the long-lived group, suggesting age selection. Observed TCR beta diversity correlated strongly with the percentage of naive T cells measured by flow cytometry. As age increased, observed TCR beta diversity per million T cells dropped in a roughly linear way, and a significant reduction was already evident by age roughly 36. Because the CMV infection status of the donors was unknown, age-related changes in expanded clonotypes may potentially have been confounded.

Library preparation was by 5' RACE. Sequencing took place on an Illumina HiSeq 2500. The second PCR ran for about 6 to 11 cycles and used a J-beta primer mix along with a sample-barcoded 5' primer. Each TCR beta cDNA molecule received a unique molecular identifier from a template-switch 5' adaptor carrying 12 random nucleotides. At least 3 million CDR3-containing paired-end reads were obtained from each sample. First-strand cDNA was synthesized from all RNA with the Mint cDNA synthesis kit, primed by a TRBC-specific oligonucleotide. Following uracil-DNA glycosylase treatment, a first 18-cycle PCR with universal primers M1SS and BC2_uni_R was performed on all cDNA. The original pipeline was this. Normalization of each sample was performed by random selection of 1 million high-quality reads, each carrying a distinct molecular identifier. Instead of being binned into consensus sequences, reads that shared molecular identifiers were thrown out. MiTCR, with a Q25 quality threshold and the strictest error-elimination algorithm, was used for CDR3 identification, clonotype clustering and error correction. A nonparametric unseen species model using Euler transformation provided a lower-bound estimate of total TCR beta diversity. Using fastp trimming at Q25 and MiXCR clonotype assembly, TCRdb reanalyzed the public sequencing data and kept in-frame beta chains. Every entry covers one CDR3 protein and lists the most common genes and DNA from its rows. None of the V and J calls come from the authors' own analysis; TCRdb made them. This sample is represented by approximately 1.5 million distinct CDR3 sequences; roughly 43% of them were singletons. The ten top clones hold approximately 4% of the sample.

Sequences were obtained from blood. The rearranged chain carries TRBV20-1 and TRBJ2-5; the junction holds 8 bases that match TRBD1. The receptor was isolated from a woman aged 18-30 years in good health. This receptor has the CDR3 CSARQGSLETQYF. The base sequence is TGCAGTGCGCGACAGGGGTCGCTGGAGACCCAGTACTTC.